This T cell receptor (beta chain) emerged from a study of CD8+ T cells in alopecia areata. Study details: Treated patients were dosed with oral tofacitinib, taking 5 to 10 mg twice daily.

Concerning this clone itself: Its antigen is still unknown.

CDR3 length equals 18 residues. V was cut by 4 bases and J by 2 bases, with 24 bases left in between. Germline CDR1 SGHRS, CDR2 YFSETQ. In each case, RNA was isolated and then reverse transcribed into cDNA as the sequencing template. Repertoires were generated with immunoSEQ multiplex PCR, while TCRdb's copy carries only in-frame clones and drops some. The table includes tens of thousands of clones, approximately 60% detected once. Study results and limitations: Scalp samples also contribute reads from the resident alphabeta T cells found in normal skin. Affected scalp, especially in alopecia totalis/universalis, had a higher clonality than normal scalp did.

Sequenced here: CD8+ T cells sorted from blood, sampled at week 0. This sequence was found in a human donor with alopecia areata. The J gene is TRBJ1-1, the V gene TRBV5-1; a weak D match, TRBD1 (6 bases). CDR3 region: CASSPGVDRYWSNTEAFF. CDR3 DNA sequence: TGCGCCAGCAGCCCTGGAGTGGACAGATATTGGTCTAACACTGAAGCTTTCTTT.